This T cell receptor (beta chain) was sequenced during a study of shared clonotypes between healthy human individuals. Repertoires were generated with immunoSEQ multiplex PCR, while TCRdb's copy carries only in-frame clones and drops some. The table records about 1.1 million clones, around three quarters of them present only once. Germline CDR1 reads KGHSH; CDR2 reads LQKENI. The CDR3 runs to 14 residues. Trimming at V came to 5 bases and at J to 8 bases, leaving 8 bases not matched to a gene. This sequence originates from a man aged 18-30 years in good health. Some clones in this sample may be carry-over from other donors' samples. J is TRBJ1-2 and V is TRBV18; the match to TRBD1 covers 10 bases. Sequencing input: memory CD4+ T cells from PBMCs. Indicated subset: CD45RA-negative fraction. The CDR3 region is CASSSTGGVGGYTF. DNA for the CDR3: TGTGCCAGCTCATCGACAGGGGGCGTCGGGGGCTACACCTTC.